These T cell receptor beta chains were read from a single sample in a study of CD8+ T cells in alopecia areata. Profiled with immunoSEQ multiplex PCR; TCRdb holds only in-frame clones, not every one. The sample records about 200,000 clones, roughly 60% being singletons. The sample consisted of CD4+ T cells sorted from blood, taken at week 24, from a patient treated with tofacitinib. The receptors were sampled from a human donor with alopecia areata. The CDR3 runs from the conserved cysteine through the conserved F or W. D genes are given only for firm matches. A clone size is listed for some rows: how often the clone was seen (once, few, many), or a class if it is expanded.

v_gene: TRBV30
abundance: .
j_gene: TRBJ2-1
d_gene: .
CDR3aa: CAWSRPGLLSNEQFF
CDR3nt: TGTGCCTGGAGTAGACCGGGACTTCTTAGCAATGAGCAGTTCTTC

v_gene: TRBV2
abundance: .
j_gene: TRBJ2-7
d_gene: .
CDR3aa: CASNLEQGSYEQYF
CDR3nt: TGTGCCAGCAATTTGGAACAGGGATCCTACGAGCAGTACTTC

v_gene: TRBV7-9
abundance: .
j_gene: TRBJ1-1
d_gene: .
CDR3aa: CASSPQIGHTEAFF
CDR3nt: TGTGCCAGCAGCCCCCAAATCGGTCATACTGAAGCTTTCTTT

v_gene: TRBV29-1
abundance: .
j_gene: TRBJ1-2
d_gene: .
CDR3aa: CSVEEGGTFGYTF
CDR3nt: TGCAGCGTTGAAGAGGGTGGAACCTTTGGCTACACCTTC

v_gene: TRBV29-1
abundance: .
j_gene: TRBJ1-2
d_gene: TRBD1
CDR3aa: CSVRTGDGYTF
CDR3nt: TGCAGCGTACGGACAGGAGATGGCTACACCTTC

v_gene: TRBV30
abundance: .
j_gene: TRBJ2-3
d_gene: .
CDR3aa: CAWSVSDADTQYF
CDR3nt: TGTGCCTGGAGTGTCTCGGATGCGGATACGCAGTATTTT

v_gene: TRBV4-3
abundance: .
j_gene: TRBJ1-1
d_gene: .
CDR3aa: CASRRRPVNTEAFF
CDR3nt: TGCGCCAGCAGACGTCGTCCAGTGAACACTGAAGCTTTCTTT

v_gene: TRBV29-1
abundance: .
j_gene: TRBJ1-2
d_gene: .
CDR3aa: CSVSGRQKYGYTF
CDR3nt: TGCAGCGTCTCAGGCCGACAGAAGTATGGCTACACCTTC

v_gene: TRBV19
abundance: once
j_gene: TRBJ1-2
d_gene: TRBD1
CDR3aa: CASSVDRGTFGYTF
CDR3nt: TGTGCCAGTAGTGTCGACAGGGGAACCTTCGGCTACACCTTC

v_gene: TRBV14
abundance: few
j_gene: TRBJ1-4
d_gene: .
CDR3aa: CASRDGGGFGKLFF
CDR3nt: TGTGCCAGCAGAGATGGGGGCGGATTCGGAAAACTGTTTTTT

v_gene: TRBV6-5
abundance: .
j_gene: TRBJ1-5
d_gene: .
CDR3aa: CASSPTGYSNQPQHF
CDR3nt: TGTGCCAGCAGCCCCACAGGATATAGCAATCAGCCCCAGCATTTT

v_gene: TRBV4-2
abundance: .
j_gene: TRBJ2-7
d_gene: .
CDR3aa: CASSQGSYEQYF
CDR3nt: TGTGCCAGCAGCCAAGGTTCGTACGAGCAGTACTTC

v_gene: TRBV6-5
abundance: .
j_gene: TRBJ2-7
d_gene: .
CDR3aa: CATTRRHYEQYF
CDR3nt: TGTGCCACGACTAGACGTCACTACGAGCAGTACTTC

v_gene: TRBV7-7
abundance: few
j_gene: TRBJ2-3
d_gene: .
CDR3aa: CASSLHPADTQYF
CDR3nt: TGTGCCAGCAGCTTACACCCTGCGGATACGCAGTATTTT

v_gene: TRBV4-3
abundance: .
j_gene: TRBJ2-6
d_gene: .
CDR3aa: CASSQDAGQGVGGANVLTF
CDR3nt: TGCGCCAGCAGCCAAGACGCTGGGCAGGGTGTAGGTGGGGCCAACGTCCTGACTTTC

v_gene: TRBV6-1
abundance: .
j_gene: TRBJ1-2
d_gene: .
CDR3aa: CASGIRSTNYGYTF
CDR3nt: TGTGCCAGCGGGATAAGGTCTACTAACTATGGCTACACCTTC

v_gene: TRBV19
abundance: .
j_gene: TRBJ1-2
d_gene: TRBD1
CDR3aa: CATRTGTGFDGYTF
CDR3nt: TGTGCCACCCGAACCGGGACAGGGTTCGATGGCTACACCTTC

v_gene: TRBV7-2
abundance: .
j_gene: TRBJ2-1
d_gene: TRBD2
CDR3aa: CASSVLAGGPGEQFF
CDR3nt: TGTGCCAGCAGCGTACTAGCGGGGGGGCCCGGGGAGCAGTTCTTC

v_gene: TRBV18
abundance: once
j_gene: TRBJ2-1
d_gene: .
CDR3aa: CASSPASPGDNEQFF
CDR3nt: TGTGCCAGCTCACCAGCTTCACCGGGAGACAATGAGCAGTTCTTC

v_gene: TRBV25-1
abundance: .
j_gene: TRBJ1-1
d_gene: TRBD1
CDR3aa: CASSDVRGRSITEAFF
CDR3nt: TGTGCCAGCAGTGACGTCAGGGGGCGATCGATAACTGAAGCTTTCTTT

v_gene: TRBV20-1
abundance: once
j_gene: TRBJ2-5
d_gene: .
CDR3aa: CSGRSEETQYF
CDR3nt: TGCAGCGGGCGGTCGGAGGAGACCCAGTACTTC

v_gene: TRBV4-3
abundance: few
j_gene: TRBJ1-4
d_gene: .
CDR3aa: CASSLVAGRDEKLFF
CDR3nt: TGCGCCAGCAGCCTGGTCGCAGGCCGCGATGAAAAACTGTTTTTT

v_gene: TRBV13
abundance: few
j_gene: TRBJ2-1
d_gene: TRBD1
CDR3aa: CASSIGTGRNEQFF
CDR3nt: TGTGCCAGCAGCATCGGGACAGGGCGTAATGAGCAGTTCTTC

v_gene: TRBV18
abundance: once
j_gene: TRBJ2-7
d_gene: .
CDR3aa: CASSQVDRGAYEQYF
CDR3nt: TGTGCCAGCTCACAGGTGGACCGGGGAGCCTACGAGCAGTACTTC

v_gene: TRBV7-2
abundance: few
j_gene: TRBJ1-2
d_gene: TRBD1
CDR3aa: CASSLLWTGADGYTF
CDR3nt: TGTGCCAGCAGCCTACTTTGGACAGGGGCGGATGGCTACACCTTC

v_gene: TRBV9
abundance: few
j_gene: TRBJ2-1
d_gene: .
CDR3aa: CASSVGYSGEQFF
CDR3nt: TGTGCCAGCAGCGTAGGGTACAGTGGTGAGCAGTTCTTC

v_gene: TRBV4-3
abundance: .
j_gene: TRBJ2-6
d_gene: .
CDR3aa: CASSETGSGANVLTF
CDR3nt: TGCGCCAGCAGCGAGACAGGCTCTGGGGCCAACGTCCTGACTTTC

v_gene: TRBV5-6
abundance: .
j_gene: TRBJ2-3
d_gene: .
CDR3aa: CASSLEDTQYF
CDR3nt: TGTGCCAGCAGCTTGGAAGATACGCAGTATTTT

v_gene: TRBV5-5
abundance: .
j_gene: TRBJ1-5
d_gene: .
CDR3aa: CASSLVGNQPQHF
CDR3nt: TGTGCCAGCAGCTTGGTTGGTAATCAGCCCCAGCATTTT

v_gene: TRBV7-6
abundance: .
j_gene: TRBJ2-5
d_gene: TRBD2
CDR3aa: CAGRTSELPAQYF
CDR3nt: TGTGCCGGAAGGACTAGCGAGCTCCCGGCCCAGTACTTC

v_gene: TRBV6-6
abundance: .
j_gene: TRBJ2-5
d_gene: TRBD2
CDR3aa: CASTRGGIAETQYF
CDR3nt: TGTGCCAGCACGCGGGGGGGCATCGCGGAGACCCAGTACTTC